This TCR beta chain appears in the sequencing data of a study of T cell repertoires in cytomegalovirus infection. Study background: CMV epitopes that were recently identified and HLA-C-restricted were used alongside well-studied HLA-B-restricted ones. Public TCR beta signatures indicated both CMV infection and matching HLA type.

This clonotype was recorded many times. Its antigen is still unknown. Study-level results: Of the TCR beta families, the public ones yielded a cumulative frequency that identified carriers of CMV plus the relevant HLA. What dominated the ex vivo response were HLA-C-restricted CMV-specific TCR beta clonotypes.

MiXCR, applied by TCRdb to the reads, yields one record per CDR3 protein. The sample shows roughly 160,000 distinct CDR3 sequences, less than 25% of them seen only once. The receptor was isolated from a human donor in good health (CMV status not recorded). Some clones in this sample may be carry-over from other donors' samples. Sequencing was performed on CD8+ T cells from cultured PBMCs, taken from culture after CMV antigen stimulation.

The CDR3 spells CASSFLGRAGEETQYF. The CDR3 region has the DNA TGTGCCAGCAGCTTTCTTGGGAGGGCGGGGGAAGAGACCCAGTACTTC. V is TRBV5-6 and J is TRBJ2-5; 7 bases align to TRBD2. CDR3 length equals 16 residues. The V segment lost 2 bases and the J segment 3 bases; nucleotides outside the gene matches: 10. Per the germline V gene, CDR1 is SGHDT and CDR2 is YYEEEE.